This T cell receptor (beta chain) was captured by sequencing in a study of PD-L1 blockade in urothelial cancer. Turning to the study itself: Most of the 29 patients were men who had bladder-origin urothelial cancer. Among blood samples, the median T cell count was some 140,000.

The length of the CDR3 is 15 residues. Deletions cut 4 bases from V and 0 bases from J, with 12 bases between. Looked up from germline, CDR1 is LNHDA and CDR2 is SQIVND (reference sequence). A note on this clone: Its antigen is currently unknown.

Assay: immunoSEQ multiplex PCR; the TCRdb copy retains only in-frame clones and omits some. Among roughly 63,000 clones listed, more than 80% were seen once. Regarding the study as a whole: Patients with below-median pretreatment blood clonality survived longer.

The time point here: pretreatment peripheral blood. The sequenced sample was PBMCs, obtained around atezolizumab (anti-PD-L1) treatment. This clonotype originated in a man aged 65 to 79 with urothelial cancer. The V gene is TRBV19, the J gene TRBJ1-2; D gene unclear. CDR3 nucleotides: TGTGCCAGTAGTAGGGCAGAACTTTCTAACTATGGCTACACCTTC. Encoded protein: CASSRAELSNYGYTF.